This T cell receptor beta chain was sequenced for a study of blood T cells in healthy people across ages. General observations from the study: Estimated diversity, derived from one million T cells, was regarded as an underestimate.

Then a second PCR, running roughly 6 to 12 cycles, was carried out with a sample-barcoded 5' primer and a J-beta primer mix. Using its own MiXCR run on the 5' RACE reads, TCRdb lists one record per CDR3 protein. The sample records 540,000 or so distinct CDR3 sequences, 25% to 30% being singletons. CDR1 is SNHLY, CDR2 FYNNEI, per germline. The CDR3 covers 14 residues. Losses at the gene ends were 4 bases for V and 8 bases for J; bases not matched to a gene: 9. This clonotype was observed a few times. Its specificity is not known. There were healthy Caucasian individuals from Russia, aged about 6 to 90, serving as donors.

The sequencing input was blood. This receptor was obtained from a woman aged 70-85 years in good health. V and J are TRBV2 and TRBJ2-7, with 9 bases identical to TRBD1. The CDR3 reads CASSATGGKTKQYF. CDR3 DNA: TGTGCCAGCAGTGCCACAGGGGGCAAGACGAAGCAGTACTTC.